Below are 10 T cell receptor beta chains sequenced from a single sample in a study of T cells in Graves' hyperthyroidism and ophthalmopathy. From RNA transcripts, TCR beta CDR3 regions were amplified. TCR CDR3 underwent first-round RT-PCR with the HTBI primer set. Using its own MiXCR run on the multiplex PCR reads, TCRdb lists one record per CDR3 protein. In the table there are approximately 410,000 distinct CDR3 sequences, roughly 15% of which are singletons. The source material was blood. These TCRs come from a man aged 18 to 35 with Graves' ophthalmopathy.

The chain links TRBV10-3 to TRBJ2-5; 7 nucleotides match TRBD2. The CDR3 is 20 amino acids. V lost 6 bases to trimming and J lost 2 bases; unmatched junction nucleotides: 24. CDR1 ENHRY and CDR2 SYGVKD come from the germline V gene. The CDR3 region has the DNA TGTGCCATCAGCCCATCTACGGCGCTTCAGGGTAGCGGGCATCAAGAGACCCAGTACTTC. Amino acid sequence: CAISPSTALQGSGHQETQYF.

This clonotype was recorded a few times. This rearrangement joins TRBV7-9 to TRBJ1-4; 7 positions match TRBD1. CDR3 length: 15 residues. CDR1 is SEHNR and CDR2 is FQNEAQ in the germline V gene (reference sequence). With V trimmed by 5 bases and J by 8 bases, 11 bases remained unmatched. Here the CDR3 DNA reads TGTGCCAGCAGCCACCCGCGGGCAGGGGGGGAAAAACTGTTTTTT. Translating it yields CASSHPRAGGEKLFF.

This clonotype was picked up many times. The chain employs TRBV20-1 and TRBJ2-1; TRBD2 agrees at 13 bases. Germline V gene lookup returns CDR1 DFQATT and CDR2 SNEGSKA (reference sequence). The CDR3 sequence is 14 residues long. The ends lost 5 bases at V and 4 bases at J; junction bases unmatched: 2. CDR3 region: CSAGLAGDYNEQFF. CDR3 DNA sequence: TGCAGTGCTGGACTAGCGGGGGATTACAATGAGCAGTTCTTC.

This clonotype has ten or more counts. The rearrangement uses TRBV5-1 and TRBJ2-7, with TRBD2 matching over 11 bases. Germline values: CDR1 SGHRS, CDR2 YFSETQ. The CDR3 length is 15 residues. V lost 3 bases and J lost 3; bases outside the gene matches: 5. The CDR3 DNA is TGCGCCAGCAGCTCCCCACTAGCGGGAGTCTACGAGCAGTACTTC. This gives the protein CASSSPLAGVYEQYF.

At least ten counts were recorded for this clonotype. The V gene is TRBV7-2, the J gene TRBJ1-5; tentatively, D is TRBD1 (5 bases). Germline CDR1 reads SGHTA; CDR2 reads FQGNSA. CDR3 length: 16 residues. The V end lost 2 bases, the J end lost 1 base, and 12 bases lay between the germline ends. As DNA, the CDR3 is TGTGCCAGCAGCTTAACCTGGGGGGGGAGCAATCAGCCCCAGCATTTT. This sequence encodes CASSLTWGGSNQPQHF.

The V and J genes are TRBV7-9 and TRBJ1-1; D might be TRBD1 (5 bases). The length of the CDR3 is 14 residues. Germline CDR1 reads SEHNR; CDR2 reads FQNEAQ (reference sequence). Trimming removed 6 bases from V and 6 bases from J, with 17 bases in between. CDR3 coding DNA: TGTGCCAGCAGTTGGCAGGGCCGAGGGTCTGAAGCTTTCTTT. Translation gives CASSWQGRGSEAFF. Looking up the rest from reference TRBV7-9 and TRBJ1-1 gives the full variable domain: DTGVSQNPRHKITKRGQNVTFRCDPISEHNRLYWYRQTLGQGPEFLTYFQNEAQLEKSRLLSDRFSAERPKGSFSTLEIQRTEQGDSAMYLCASSWQGRGSEAFFGQGTRLTVV.

V gene TRBV6-2 or TRBV6-3 combines with J gene TRBJ1-4; D is possibly TRBD1 (5 bases). This CDR3 has 14 residues. Germline V gene sequence: CDR1 MNHEY, CDR2 SVGEGT. V shed 2 bases and J shed 4 bases, with 8 bases lying between them. The CDR3 coding sequence is TGTGCCAGCAGTTACGCAGGGAATAATGAAAAACTGTTTTTT. It codes for CASSYAGNNEKLFF.

The chain is built from TRBV11-3 and TRBJ1-6, with D uncertain. The CDR3 spans 14 residues. CDR1 SGHNT and CDR2 YENEEA come from the germline V gene. V lost 2 bases and J lost 8, with 10 bases in between. The CDR3 DNA reads TGTGCCAGCAGCTTAAAAGGGTCAGATTCACCCCTCCACTTT. Its protein is CASSLKGSDSPLHF. Using reference TRBV11-3 and TRBJ1-6 for the parts outside the CDR3, the full variable domain is EAGVVQSPRYKIIEKKQPVAFWCNPISGHNTLYWYLQNLGQGPELLIRYENEEAVDDSQLPKDRFSAERLKGVDSTLKIQPAELGDSAVYLCASSLKGSDSPLHFGNGTRLTVT.

This rearrangement joins TRBV19 to TRBJ2-2, with 10 bases that match TRBD1. Germline V lookup: CDR1 LNHDA, CDR2 SQIVND (reference sequence). The trim removed 8 bases at V and 3 bases at J, leaving 9 bases unmatched. This CDR3 spans 16 amino acids. This chain's CDR3 is CASRDRGLKYTGELFF. The CDR3, as DNA: TGTGCCAGTCGCGACAGGGGGCTAAAATACACCGGGGAGCTGTTTTTT.

This clonotype has more than one count but fewer than ten. The gene calls are TRBV19 and TRBJ2-7; possible D gene TRBD1, 6 bases. This CDR3 is built from 15 residues. Germline V gene sequence: CDR1 LNHDA, CDR2 SQIVND (reference sequence). V was pared by 4 bases and J by 4 bases, with 17 bases between. The CDR3 DNA is TGTGCCAGTAGTAACAGACAGGCAGGGGTTTACGAGCAGTACTTC. Translation: CASSNRQAGVYEQYF. Filled out from reference TRBV19 and TRBJ2-7, the complete variable domain reads DGGITQSPKYLFRKEGQNVTLSCEQNLNHDAMYWYRQDPGQGLRLIYYSQIVNDFQKGDIAEGYSVSREKKESFPLTVTSAQKNPTAFYLCASSNRQAGVYEQYFGPGTRLTVT.